This T cell receptor beta chain was identified during a study of spatial heterogeneity in lung cancer. Study information: Raw-read counts averaged over ten per unique TCR and UMI combination. General observations from the study: The number of expanded tumor alpha and beta chains correlated with mutation number.

This clonotype appeared many times. Its antigen is not known. Trimming removed 4 bases from V and 5 bases from J, with 9 bases in between. CDR1 SGHDN and CDR2 FVKESK come from the germline V gene. The CDR3 has 13 residues. Every TCR cDNA molecule carried a tag that served as a unique molecular identifier. TCRdb called the 5' RACE reads again in MiXCR, with one record for every CDR3 protein. The data contain about 25,000 distinct CDR3 sequences, approximately 9% of them singletons. The time point denotes: sample taken at primary tumor resection. The authors sequenced whole RNA from tumor, nontumor lung or frozen PBMC without sorting.

The sequenced sample was lung tumor tissue, obtained at surgery. V usage is TRBV14 and J usage is TRBJ1-3; D remains unclear. The sequence was obtained from a male donor with early-stage non-small cell lung cancer. CDR3 nucleotides: TGTGCCAGCAGCCGGTATTTTAGAAACACCATATATTTT. This sequence encodes CASSRYFRNTIYF.